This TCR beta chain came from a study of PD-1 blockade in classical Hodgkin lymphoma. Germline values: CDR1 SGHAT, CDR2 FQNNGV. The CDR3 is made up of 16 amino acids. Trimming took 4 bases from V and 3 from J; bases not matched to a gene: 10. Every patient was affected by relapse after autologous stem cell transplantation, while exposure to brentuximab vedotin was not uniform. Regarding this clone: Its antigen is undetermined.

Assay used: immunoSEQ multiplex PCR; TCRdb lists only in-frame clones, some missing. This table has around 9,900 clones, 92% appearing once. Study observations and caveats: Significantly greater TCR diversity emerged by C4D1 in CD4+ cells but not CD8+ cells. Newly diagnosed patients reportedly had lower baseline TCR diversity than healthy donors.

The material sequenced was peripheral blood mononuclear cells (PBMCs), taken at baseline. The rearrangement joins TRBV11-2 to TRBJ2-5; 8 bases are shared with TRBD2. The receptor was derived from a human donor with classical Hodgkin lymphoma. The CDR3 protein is CASSSPRGGGEETQYF. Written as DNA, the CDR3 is TGTGCCAGCAGCTCCCCCCGGGGGGGTGGAGAAGAGACCCAGTACTTC.